Below, one TCR beta chain is given with its context. The target antigen is unknown. V lost 4 bases, J lost 1 base, and 11 bases lay in between. The CDR3 runs to 14 residues. Per the germline V gene, CDR1 is MNHEY and CDR2 is SVGAGI. These data originate in a study of cytomegalovirus exposure and HLA in healthy donors. Primers included in the PCR were 60 Vbeta and 13 Jbeta primers. The repertoire was sequenced with immunoSEQ multiplex PCR; TCRdb's copy has only in-frame clones and lacks some. The sample carries roughly 130,000 clones, roughly four fifths recorded once. Study-wide points: In an earlier analysis, in approximately 630 donors, most V segments appeared productive either ~87% or ~30% of the time. Donors were assumed by presence/absence analyses to have roughly uniform sequencing depth.

The sequenced sample was PBMCs. The clonotype was recovered from a male donor in good health and CMV-seropositive. The chain employs TRBV6-5 and TRBJ2-7; TRBD1 is a possible D gene (6 bases). This chain's CDR3 is CASSLGTPSYEQYF. In DNA, the CDR3 is TGTGCCAGCAGTTTAGGGACACCTTCCTACGAGCAGTACTTC.